These 24 T cell receptor beta chains came from one sample sequenced in a study of OX40 agonist ivuxolimab in advanced cancers. Generated by immunoSEQ multiplex PCR, the TCRdb table keeps only in-frame clones and is missing some. The profile covers more than 15,000 clones, with just under 80% appearing a single time and under 30% taken by the ten largest. Sample: CD4+ or CD8+ T cells sorted from blood, taken in a trial of the OX40 agonist ivuxolimab. All receptors come from an adult with an advanced solid tumor such as melanoma, head and neck, liver or kidney cancer.

Turning to this clone: A clone one base away is much larger, so this may be a read error. The J gene is TRBJ2-7, the V gene TRBV6-1, with 12 bases lining up with TRBD1. Germline V CDR1 and CDR2: MNHNS, SASEGT. CDR3 length equals 14 residues. CDR3 residues: CVSRMGQGADEQYF. Here the CDR3 DNA reads TGTGTCAGCAGAATGGGACAGGGGGCGGACGAGCAGTACTTC.

This clone was seen only once. V usage is TRBV7-6 and J usage is TRBJ1-4; 7 bases agree with TRBD1. The J segment lost 3 bases and the V segment lost 4 bases, leaving 5 bases of the junction unmatched. The CDR3 runs to 15 residues. CDR1 and CDR2 from the germline V gene are SGHVS and FNYEAQ. For the CDR3, the DNA is TGTGCCAGCAGCTCCACCAGGGGGTCTAATGAAAAACTGTTTTTT. The encoded protein is CASSSTRGSNEKLFF.

The chain recombines TRBV9 with TRBJ2-7, with D perhaps matching TRBD2 (6 bases). The V gene lost 0 bases and the J gene lost 3 bases, with 19 bases spanning the gap. The germline gives CDR1 SGDLS, CDR2 YYNGEE. The CDR3 loop spans 17 amino acids. The CDR3 region is CASSVDPSGGGGYEQYF. CDR3 DNA: TGTGCCAGCAGCGTAGACCCCTCCGGGGGAGGTGGCTACGAGCAGTACTTC.

In its sample, this clone was seen a few times. J is TRBJ1-2 and V is TRBV6-5; 8 bases agree with TRBD1. Per the germline V gene, CDR1 is MNHEY and CDR2 is SVGAGI. The CDR3 is made up of 15 amino acids. The V and J ends lost 6 bases and 3 bases, in that order; junction bases with no gene match: 9. The CDR3 DNA follows: TGTGCCAGCAGGGGCCCGACAGGGGACCACTATGGCTACACCTTC. Encoded protein: CASRGPTGDHYGYTF.

By share, this clone counts as large. This chain links TRBV10-3 with TRBJ2-2; 10 nucleotides line up with TRBD2. The V and J ends lost 6 bases and 5 bases, in that order; junction bases with no gene match: 6. Germline V lookup: CDR1 ENHRY, CDR2 SYGVKD. There are 15 residues in the CDR3. DNA for the CDR3: TGTGCCATCAGCGCTAGCGGGAGAAGGACCGGGGAGCTGTTTTTT. Protein sequence: CAISASGRRTGELFF.

The chain carries TRBV6-5 and TRBJ1-1; 9 bases agree with TRBD1. V was pared by 0 bases and J by 3 bases, with 5 bases of the junction left unmatched. Per germline, CDR1 MNHEY and CDR2 SVGAGI. The CDR3 extends over 16 amino acids. CDR3 nucleotide sequence: TGTGCCAGCAGTTACTCCGGGACAGGGACTTACACTGAAGCTTTCTTT. Translated: CASSYSGTGTYTEAFF.

This sequence joins TRBV27 and TRBJ1-2; tentative D call: TRBD1 (5 bases). CDR1 is MNHEY and CDR2 is SMNVEV in the germline V gene (reference sequence). There are 16 residues in the CDR3. V lost 5 bases to trimming and J lost 3 bases, with 19 bases between them. The CDR3 sequence is CASSHYHVRGDYGYTF. CDR3 nucleotide sequence: TGTGCCAGCAGTCATTACCATGTGAGGGGCGACTATGGCTACACCTTC.

The chain employs TRBV15 and TRBJ1-2; unclear D gene. V was clipped by 0 bases and J by 6 bases, with 2 bases between them. Per germline, CDR1 LNHNV and CDR2 YYDKDF (reference sequence). The CDR3 spans 11 residues. Written as DNA, the CDR3 is TGTGCCACCAGCAGAGACGATGGCTACACCTTC. It yields the protein CATSRDDGYTF.

The CDR3 DNA sequence: TGTGCCAGCAGCTTAGCCCCGGGACTAGCGGGGGGGCATTACACCGGGGAGCTGTTTTTT. Encoded protein: CASSLAPGLAGGHYTGELFF. The chain has TRBV7-6 and TRBJ2-2; 16 nucleotides agree with TRBD2. Trimming at V came to 0 bases and at J to 3 bases, leaving 7 bases not matched to a gene. Germline CDR1 SGHVS, CDR2 FNYEAQ. There are 20 residues in the CDR3. Full variable domain (rest looked up from reference TRBV7-6 and TRBJ2-2): GAGVSQSPRYKVTKRGQDVALRCDPISGHVSLYWYRQALGQGPEFLTYFNYEAQQDKSGLPNDRFSAERPEGSISTLTIQRTEQRDSAMYRCASSLAPGLAGGHYTGELFFGEGSRLTVL.

The CDR3 DNA follows: TGTGCCAGTAGGTTTAACCAAAACACTGAAGCTTTCTTT. This gives the protein CASRFNQNTEAFF. V is TRBV19 and J is TRBJ1-1; D is unclear. V lost 6 bases and J lost 2, with 10 bases in between. Germline loops: CDR1 LNHDA, CDR2 SQIVND (reference sequence). This CDR3 has 13 residues.

The chain has TRBV27 and TRBJ2-7; D may be TRBD1 (9 bases). CDR1 is MNHEY, CDR2 SMNVEV, per germline (reference sequence). The CDR3 runs to 20 residues. V was shortened by 4 bases and J by 0 bases, with 28 bases between the two germline ends. CDR3 bases: TGTGCCAGCAGTTCGACTTTAGCGGGACAGGGACTCTTCAGCTCCTACGAGCAGTACTTC. Its protein is CASSSTLAGQGLFSSYEQYF.

The CDR3 loop reads CAWSVTAERPQHF. The DNA of the CDR3 is TGTGCCTGGAGTGTGACAGCCGAACGGCCCCAGCATTTT. V is TRBV30 and J is TRBJ1-5; possibly TRBD1 for D (5 bases). The ends were cut back, 0 bases at V and 9 bases at J, with 12 bases in the middle. The CDR3 loop spans 13 amino acids. Germline lookup yields CDR1 GTSNPN and CDR2 SVGIG (reference sequence). Together with reference TRBV30 and TRBJ1-5, the CDR3 gives the full variable domain: SQTIHQWPATLVQPVGSPLSLECTVEGTSNPNLYWYRQAAGRGLQLLFYSVGIGQISSEVPQNLSASRPQDRQFILSSKKLLLSDSGFYLCAWSVTAERPQHFGDGTRLSIL.

This sequence joins TRBV5-1 and TRBJ1-3, with a tentative D call TRBD1 (5 bases). V dropped 0 bases and J dropped 4 bases, with 8 bases sitting between them. The germline V gene encodes CDR1 SGHRS and CDR2 YFSETQ. This CDR3 spans 14 amino acids. CDR3 in amino acids: CASSLVGDGNTIYF. The CDR3 bases are TGCGCCAGCAGCTTGGTGGGGGACGGAAACACCATATATTTT. The full variable domain, its missing parts supplied by reference TRBV5-1 and TRBJ1-3, is KAGVTQTPRYLIKTRGQQVTLSCSPISGHRSVSWYQQTPGQGLQFLFEYFSETQRNKGNFPGRFSGRQFSNSRSEMNVSTLELGDSALYLCASSLVGDGNTIYFGEGSWLTVV.

Comments on this clone: Other DNA sequences within the sample encode an identical CDR3. The V gene is TRBV6-6, the J gene TRBJ1-1; D is possibly TRBD1 (5 bases). CDR1 is MNHNY and CDR2 is SVGAGI in the germline V gene (reference sequence). There are 13 residues in the CDR3. With 5 bases removed from V and 1 base from J, the gap between germline ends came to 8 bases. The CDR3 is CASSDGQNTEAFF. CDR3 nucleotides: TGTGCCAGCAGTGACGGACAGAACACTGAAGCTTTCTTT.

This chain uses TRBV4-3 with TRBJ1-1; D is perhaps TRBD1 (6 bases). Between the trimmed V and J ends, which lost 4 bases and 3 bases, there was a span of 15 bases. The CDR3 covers 15 residues. Germline V lookup: CDR1 LGHNA, CDR2 YSLEER. CDR3 nucleotide sequence: TGCGCCAGCAGCCCCGGAACAGGGTTTTACACTGAAGCTTTCTTT. Translation gives CASSPGTGFYTEAFF.

V gene TRBV9 combines with J gene TRBJ1-1; 9 positions match TRBD1. The CDR3 is made up of 15 amino acids. After removal of 0 bases from V and 7 bases from J, the junction contained 7 bases not matched to a gene. Germline V gene sequence: CDR1 SGDLS, CDR2 YYNGEE. The CDR3, as DNA: TGTGCCAGCAGCGTAGGGGTTCCGGGACAGGGTGAAGCTTTCTTT. Protein sequence: CASSVGVPGQGEAFF. Looking up the rest from reference TRBV9 and TRBJ1-1 gives the full variable domain: DSGVTQTPKHLITATGQRVTLRCSPRSGDLSVYWYQQSLDQGLQFLIQYYNGEERAKGNILERFSAQQFPDLHSELNLSSLELGDSALYFCASSVGVPGQGEAFFGQGTRLTVV.

The chain employs TRBV13 and TRBJ2-7, with D unclear. V dropped 2 bases and J dropped 0 bases, with 5 bases sitting between them. The CDR3 has 13 residues. Germline values: CDR1 PRHDT, CDR2 FYEKMQ (reference sequence). CDR3 region: CASSLWSSYEQYF. CDR3 bases: TGTGCCAGCAGCTTATGGAGCTCCTACGAGCAGTACTTC.

The rearrangement uses TRBV6-5 and TRBJ1-4; D possibly corresponds to TRBD1 (5 bases). The CDR3 sequence is 14 residues long. Trimming removed 4 bases at V and 8 bases at J, with 14 bases between. From germline, CDR1 is MNHEY and CDR2 SVGAGI. In DNA, the CDR3 is TGTGCCAGCAGTTCCGACAGCGAGGGGGAAAAACTGTTTTTT. Protein product: CASSSDSEGEKLFF.

This sequence joins TRBV18 and TRBJ2-3; 8 nucleotides line up with TRBD2. V shed 3 bases and J 5 bases; nucleotides not matched to a gene: 7. The CDR3 totals 15 residues. CDR1 and CDR2 (germline): KGHSH, LQKENI. The CDR3 DNA reads as TGTGCCAGCTCACCCCCCGGGGGGGCCATAGATACGCAGTATTTT. Translating gives CASSPPGGAIDTQYF.

The chain recombines TRBV10-2 with TRBJ1-1; D is uncertain. V lost 4 bases and J 4 bases, leaving 10 bases between the germline ends. The CDR3 runs 13 residues. Germline V gives CDR1 WSHSY, CDR2 SAAADI. The CDR3 DNA reads TGCGCCAGCAGTGGATGGGTCACCACTGAAGCTTTCTTT. This sequence encodes CASSGWVTTEAFF.

This chain's CDR3 is CASSSTENTEAFF. The CDR3 DNA reads TGCGCCAGCAGCTCGACGGAGAACACTGAAGCTTTCTTT. The J gene is TRBJ1-1, the V gene TRBV5-1; no reliable D call. The V gene lost 3 bases and the J gene lost 1 base, with 7 bases spanning the gap. The CDR3 loop spans 13 amino acids. Germline lookup yields CDR1 SGHRS and CDR2 YFSETQ.

In the case of this clone: The final CDR3 position lacks the conserved phenylalanine or tryptophan, pointing to a likely read error. V is TRBV2 and J is TRBJ1-2; no clear D. This CDR3 contains 13 residues. The V end was cut by 1 base, the J end by 8 bases, with 11 bases between. Germline CDR1 SNHLY, CDR2 FYNNEI. The CDR3 loop reads CASSEGLGNGYTS. DNA of the CDR3: TGTGCCAGCAGTGAAGGCTTGGGAAACGGCTACACCTCC.

The chain uses TRBV19 and TRBJ1-5; D remains unclear. CDR1 and CDR2 (germline): LNHDA, SQIVND (reference sequence). The CDR3 consists of 17 residues. The ends were cut back, 4 bases at V and 4 bases at J, with 20 bases in the middle. In DNA, the CDR3 is TGTGCCAGTAGTACTCATACGGGCGCGCTGGTTAATCAGCCCCAGCATTTT. This translates into CASSTHTGALVNQPQHF.

The chain combines TRBV28 with TRBJ2-7, with TRBD1 matching over 7 bases. J lost 2 bases, V lost 3 bases, and 7 bases had no gene match. This CDR3 region has 15 residues. Germline lookup yields CDR1 MDHEN and CDR2 SYDVKM. Here the CDR3 DNA reads TGTGCCAGCAGTTTTTTGGGGACAGAAGCCTACGAGCAGTACTTC. Translated, it gives CASSFLGTEAYEQYF.